What follows are 14 T cell receptor beta chains derived from one specimen sequenced in a study of control samples from healthy donors and cancer patients. Clones were sequenced by immunoSEQ multiplex PCR, and TCRdb holds only the in-frame ones, with some missing. The sample gives approximately 120,000 clones, about nine tenths of which show up once; more than 3.5% is in the top ten. Sequencing used blood. These receptor sequences come from a human donor in good health. The donor label of this sample is uncertain.

This chain links TRBV11-2 with TRBJ1-2, with D tentatively TRBD1 (6 bases). Germline assignment: CDR1 SGHAT and CDR2 FQNNGV. This CDR3 is 12 amino acids long. Trimming shortened V by 5 bases and J by 8 bases, and 12 bases separated the two germline ends. The CDR3: CASSPGTFGYTF. DNA of the CDR3: TGTGCCAGCAGCCCGGGGACATTCGGCTACACCTTC.

The chain has TRBV9 and TRBJ1-6, with D uncertain. V dropped 3 bases and J dropped 8 bases, with 12 bases sitting between them. CDR1 is SGDLS and CDR2 is YYNGEE in the germline V gene. The CDR3 consists of 14 residues. The DNA of the CDR3 is TGTGCCAGCAGCGCCACTAAAGAGGATTCACCCCTCCACTTT. Its protein product is CASSATKEDSPLHF.

The gene calls are TRBV10-1 and TRBJ1-1, with D possibly being TRBD1 (6 bases). Germline-derived CDR1 and CDR2 are WNHNN and SYGVQD (reference sequence). V was shortened by 6 bases and J by 4 bases, with 15 bases between the two germline ends. This CDR3 spans 14 amino acids. CDR3 loop: CASSVNRVGTEAFF. For the CDR3, the DNA is TGCGCCAGCAGCGTTAACAGGGTGGGCACTGAAGCTTTCTTT.

V and J are TRBV14 and TRBJ1-4; maybe TRBD1 (6 bases). CDR1 is SGHDN, CDR2 FVKESK, per germline. V lost 1 base and J lost 8, with 8 bases in between. CDR3 length equals 13 residues. The CDR3 DNA follows: TGTGCCAGCAGCCAAGTTGACAGGGAAAAACTGTTTTTT. It translates to CASSQVDREKLFF.

This sequence joins TRBV6-5 and TRBJ1-1, with D perhaps matching TRBD1 (5 bases). The CDR3 loop spans 13 amino acids. The germline V gene has CDR1 MNHEY and CDR2 SVGAGI. Deletions cut 6 bases from V and 6 bases from J, with 14 bases between. In DNA, the CDR3 is TGTGCCAGCAGGTCGACAGTAGGGTCTGAAGCTTTCTTT. Encoded protein: CASRSTVGSEAFF.

The gene calls are TRBV3-1 (or the pseudogene TRBV3-2) and TRBJ1-5, with 8 bases aligning to TRBD1. The CDR3 length is 15 residues. The V and J ends lost 4 bases and 10 bases, in that order; junction bases with no gene match: 12. Germline V gene data show CDR1 as LGHDT and CDR2 as YNNKEL (reference sequence). CDR3 protein: CASSPRTGNGIPQHF. The CDR3 DNA is TGTGCCAGCAGCCCACGGACAGGGAACGGCATCCCCCAGCATTTT.

This rearrangement joins TRBV7-2 to TRBJ1-2; D remains unclear. V was shortened by 0 bases and J by 2 bases, with 16 bases between the two germline ends. This CDR3 is 17 amino acids long. The germline V gene encodes CDR1 SGHTA and CDR2 FQGNSA. The CDR3 loop is CASSLAVGFSANYGYTF. In DNA, the CDR3 is TGTGCCAGCAGCTTAGCTGTGGGTTTCTCCGCCAACTATGGCTACACCTTC.

The chain links TRBV9 to TRBJ1-5, with TRBD1 identical over 8 bases. Germline V CDR1 and CDR2: SGDLS, YYNGEE. This CDR3 contains 17 residues. The ends lost 0 bases at V and 5 bases at J; junction bases unmatched: 10. The CDR3 nucleotides are TGTGCCAGCAGCGTAGCTTCAGGGGGCCGGGACTATCAGCCCCAGCATTTT. Translating gives CASSVASGGRDYQPQHF.

V usage is TRBV5-4 and J usage is TRBJ1-1; D is ambiguous. The CDR3 has 15 amino acids. Trimming took off 2 bases at V and 0 bases at J, with 11 bases between the two ends. CDR1 is SGHNT, CDR2 YYREEE, per germline (reference sequence). CDR3: CASSFQRLVNTEAFF. The CDR3 DNA follows: TGTGCCAGCAGCTTCCAAAGATTGGTGAACACTGAAGCTTTCTTT.

This chain connects TRBV2 to TRBJ2-3, with TRBD2 identical over 8 bases. The CDR3 has 15 residues. CDR1 SNHLY and CDR2 FYNNEI come from the germline V gene. The J segment lost 0 bases and the V segment lost 6 bases, leaving 5 bases of the junction unmatched. The CDR3 reads CASRETSVSTDTQYF. The CDR3 coding sequence is TGTGCCAGCAGGGAGACTAGCGTTAGCACAGATACGCAGTATTTT.

This clone was detected once. V gene TRBV19 combines with J gene TRBJ2-3; TRBD2 matches at 8 bases. J gave up 3 bases and V 10 bases, and 12 bases lay outside the gene matches. This CDR3 spans 15 amino acids. The germline V gene has CDR1 LNHDA and CDR2 SQIVND (reference sequence). CDR3 amino acids: CATRAAGGLTDTQYF. DNA of the CDR3: TGTGCCACACGGGCCGCGGGGGGCTTGACAGATACGCAGTATTTT.

The V call is TRBV2, the J call TRBJ2-5; 8 positions agree with TRBD2. The CDR3 totals 14 residues. The V gene's germline CDR1 is SNHLY and CDR2 FYNNEI. J lost 4 bases, V lost 9 bases, and 10 bases had no gene match. CDR3 residues: CASRPGLEGETQYF. In DNA, the CDR3 is TGTGCCAGTCGTCCGGGACTAGAGGGAGAGACCCAGTACTTC.

The gene calls are TRBV27 and TRBJ1-6; 8 nucleotides agree with TRBD1. V was pared by 5 bases and J by 9 bases, with 6 bases of the junction left unmatched. The CDR3 spans 14 residues. Germline CDR1 MNHEY, CDR2 SMNVEV (reference sequence). CDR3 nucleotide sequence: TGTGCCAGCAGTCCTGGACAGGGAAGTTCACCCCTCCACTTT. This sequence encodes CASSPGQGSSPLHF.

V gene TRBV7-2 combines with J gene TRBJ1-6; 9 bases line up with TRBD1. J was trimmed by 6 bases and V by 1 base; bases with no gene match: 4. CDR1 is SGHTA, CDR2 FQGNSA, per germline. The CDR3 runs to 16 residues. CDR3 nucleotides: TGTGCCAGCAGCTTAGACGGGACAGGGTCTAATTCACCCCTCCACTTT. It codes for CASSLDGTGSNSPLHF.